What follows describes a single T cell receptor beta chain. Vbeta (60) and Jbeta (13) primers were used in the PCR. Sequenced by immunoSEQ multiplex PCR; TCRdb stores in-frame clones only, minus some. The data show about 82,000 clones, 65% to 80% seen once. The data belong to a study of cytomegalovirus exposure and HLA in healthy donors. The CDR3 is 15 amino acids. J lost 5 bases, V lost 5 bases, and 5 bases had no gene match. Germline CDR1 MGHRA, CDR2 YSYEKL. The receptor comes from a human donor in good health. Sequenced material: PBMCs. The chain has TRBV4-1 and TRBJ2-2; 10 bases agree with TRBD2. CDR3 DNA sequence: TGCGCCAGCAGCATAACTAGCGGGGCGACCGGGGAGCTGTTTTTT. It yields the protein CASSITSGATGELFF.